Following are 15 T cell receptor beta chains from one sample sequenced in a study of blood T cell repertoires in COVID-19. Clones were sequenced by immunoSEQ multiplex PCR, and TCRdb holds only the in-frame ones, with some missing. Among approximately 140,000 clones listed, roughly 84% were seen once. The sequenced sample consisted of peripheral blood. Every receptor here comes from a human donor in a cohort sampled during active COVID-19.

V and J are TRBV29-1 and TRBJ2-7; 11 bases line up with TRBD1. With 1 base clipped from V and 5 bases from J, the junction kept 4 bases outside the gene matches. Germline CDR1 reads SQVTM; CDR2 reads ANQGSEA. The CDR3 is made up of 14 amino acids. CDR3 DNA: TGCAGCGTTGAAGGGGACAGGGGGTTCCACGAGCAGTACTTC. Residues: CSVEGDRGFHEQYF.

The chain joins TRBV5-4 to TRBJ1-2; D is unclear. Per germline, CDR1 SGHNT and CDR2 YYREEE (reference sequence). The CDR3 extends over 14 amino acids. The V and J ends lost 0 bases and 4 bases respectively, with 10 bases between them. The CDR3 here is CASSLVENLYGYTF. The CDR3 region has the DNA TGTGCCAGCAGCTTGGTGGAGAATCTCTATGGCTACACCTTC.

The V gene is TRBV7-6, the J gene TRBJ2-1; 12 nucleotides match TRBD2. CDR1 and CDR2 (germline): SGHVS, FNYEAQ. Trimming took 8 bases from V and 7 from J; bases not matched to a gene: 3. The CDR3 extends over 13 amino acids. CDR3 sequence (DNA): TGTGCCAGCTCTAGCGGGGGGGCGAATGAGCAGTTCTTC. Translated: CASSSGGANEQFF.

The gene calls are TRBV5-1 and TRBJ2-2; D possibly corresponds to TRBD1 (6 bases). Trimming removed 4 bases from V and 5 bases from J, with 15 bases in between. The germline V gene encodes CDR1 SGHRS and CDR2 YFSETQ. The CDR3 length is 15 residues. The CDR3 sequence: CASSQEGVKTGELFF. CDR3 nucleotides: TGCGCCAGCAGCCAAGAGGGGGTGAAGACCGGGGAGCTGTTTTTT.

The rearrangement uses TRBV29-1 and TRBJ2-7; D unresolved. The CDR3 has 12 amino acids. In germline, CDR1 is SQVTM, CDR2 ANQGSEA. V was pared by 3 bases and J by 4 bases, with 10 bases between. Here the CDR3 DNA reads TGCAGCGTTGACTTGACGGGTTACGAGCAGTACTTC. Amino acid sequence: CSVDLTGYEQYF.

The rearrangement uses TRBV9 and TRBJ2-7; D possibly corresponds to TRBD2 (5 bases). The V end was cut by 1 base, the J end by 0 bases, with 11 bases between. This CDR3 region has 15 residues. Germline loops: CDR1 SGDLS, CDR2 YYNGEE. The CDR3 protein is CASSVNEGSSYEQYF. CDR3 DNA: TGTGCCAGCAGCGTAAACGAGGGAAGCTCCTACGAGCAGTACTTC.

The table lists this clone with a few counts. V gene TRBV6-2 or TRBV6-3 combines with J gene TRBJ2-7; D is possibly TRBD2 (6 bases). CDR3 length: 16 amino acids. Germline V lookup: CDR1 MNHEY, CDR2 SVGEGT. Trimming shortened V by 0 bases and J by 0 bases, and 12 bases separated the two germline ends. The CDR3 sequence is CASSYSPAGTSYEQYF. Written as DNA, the CDR3 is TGTGCCAGCAGTTACTCCCCCGCGGGAACCTCCTACGAGCAGTACTTC.

The chain links TRBV4-2 to TRBJ1-1; TRBD1 might be the D (6 bases). The CDR3 sequence is 17 residues long. The germline CDR1 and CDR2 sequences are LGHNA and YNFKEQ. V was trimmed by 4 bases and J by 6 bases, leaving 24 bases between them. In DNA form, the CDR3 reads TGTGCCAGCAGCCCGGTAGGGGGGGGGAAGAGAAACGCTGAAGCTTTCTTT. Encoded protein: CASSPVGGGKRNAEAFF.

The chain is built from TRBV7-6 and TRBJ1-6; D gene unclear. Germline lookup yields CDR1 SGHVS and CDR2 FNYEAQ. This CDR3 is built from 17 residues. V was shortened by 2 bases and J by 0 bases, with 11 bases between the two germline ends. The CDR3 DNA is TGTGCCAGCAGCTTATCGGACGGGAGCTCCTATAATTCACCCCTCCACTTT. Translated, it gives CASSLSDGSSYNSPLHF. Filled out from reference TRBV7-6 and TRBJ1-6, the complete variable domain reads GAGVSQSPRYKVTKRGQDVALRCDPISGHVSLYWYRQALGQGPEFLTYFNYEAQQDKSGLPNDRFSAERPEGSISTLTIQRTEQRDSAMYRCASSLSDGSSYNSPLHFGNGTRLTVT.

The chain employs TRBV7-2 and TRBJ1-1, with no clear D. This CDR3 region has 14 residues. Germline values: CDR1 SGHTA, CDR2 FQGNSA. The V end lost 0 bases, the J end lost 11 bases, and 16 bases lay between the germline ends. In DNA, the CDR3 is TGTGCCAGCAGCTTAGCAAGCGTCCCCCTGGAGGCTTTCTTT. Translated: CASSLASVPLEAFF.

The chain recombines TRBV7-9 with TRBJ2-3; 9 bases fit TRBD1. The junction had 7 bases not matched to a gene; V was cut back by 7 bases and J by 2 bases. This CDR3 spans 15 amino acids. CDR1 and CDR2 from the germline V gene are SEHNR and FQNEAQ (reference sequence). The CDR3 DNA reads TGTGCCAGCAACACCGGGACAGGGAACACAGATACGCAGTATTTT. Residues: CASNTGTGNTDTQYF.

This clone was found once. The chain recombines TRBV3-1 (or the pseudogene TRBV3-2) with TRBJ1-2; a possible D gene is TRBD1 (5 bases). Germline-derived CDR1 and CDR2 are LGHDT and YNNKEL (reference sequence). The CDR3 sequence is 15 residues long. The V end was cut by 0 bases, the J end by 7 bases, with 15 bases between. The CDR3 nucleotides are TGTGCCAGCAGCCAAGATCTGTGGCAGGGAGGTGGCTACACCTTC. The encoded protein is CASSQDLWQGGGYTF.

The chain links TRBV4-1 to TRBJ1-1, with D hard to call. Trimming stripped 6 bases from V and 4 bases from J, with 15 bases between. This CDR3 region has 14 residues. Per germline, CDR1 MGHRA and CDR2 YSYEKL. In DNA form, the CDR3 reads TGCGCCAGCAGACCTCCCCTCGGGAGCACTGAAGCTTTCTTT. Translating gives CASRPPLGSTEAFF.

This sequence joins TRBV19 and TRBJ1-5; D is perhaps TRBD1 (6 bases). The V end was cut by 11 bases, the J end by 2 bases, with 25 bases between. CDR3 length: 17 residues. Germline loops: CDR1 LNHDA, CDR2 SQIVND (reference sequence). This chain's CDR3 is CACKLTIGTTRNQPQHF. DNA of the CDR3: TGTGCCTGTAAACTCACAATCGGGACAACACGCAATCAGCCCCAGCATTTT. Drawing the rest from reference TRBV19 and TRBJ1-5, the complete variable domain is DGGITQSPKYLFRKEGQNVTLSCEQNLNHDAMYWYRQDPGQGLRLIYYSQIVNDFQKGDIAEGYSVSREKKESFPLTVTSAQKNPTAFYLCACKLTIGTTRNQPQHFGDGTRLSIL.

J is TRBJ1-2 and V is TRBV19; perhaps TRBD1 as D (5 bases). Germline CDR1 is LNHDA and CDR2 is SQIVND (reference sequence). Trimming took 8 bases from V and 5 from J, leaving 9 bases between them. The CDR3 spans 11 residues. CDR3 protein: CASQRGYGYTF. Written as DNA, the CDR3 is TGTGCCAGTCAAAGGGGATATGGCTACACCTTC.